This entry is about one T cell receptor (beta chain). This clone was detected many times. Its antigen is currently not known. The CDR3 end falls 3 residues outside the read, so it is completed with the germline J gene. The data were taken from a study of T cell clonality in common variable immunodeficiency (dated by TCRdb to the mid-2010s). General findings and caveats noted by the study authors: CVID subjects shared fewer TCRbeta clones with each other than healthy controls did (p < 0.0001). TCRbeta clonality was higher in CVID subjects than in healthy controls (t-test p = 0.018), and the increase was most characteristic of about a third of subjects. Correlations between repertoire features and clinical complications were limited by patient heterogeneity within the CVID cohort. Even though DNA input was equal, the average per sample came to some 90,000 unique sequences for controls compared with approximately 29,000 for CVID samples. The authors noted that sequencing repertoires of T cell subpopulations would be needed to clarify what caused the increased clonality in CVID. Reportedly, TCRbeta sequences from CVID had fewer deletions and N-nucleotide insertions, and highly modified clones with 13 or more V deletions were absent from CVID.

For sequencing, equivalent amounts of genomic DNA were input from CVID and control samples. For every sample, a 60 bp segment covering the rearranged TCRbeta CDR3 region was amplified and then sequenced. TCRbeta amplification used the immunoSEQ assay, a bias-corrected multiplex PCR with high-throughput sequencing. From the authors' description of their analysis: Every unique nucleotide sequence counted as a clone and was annotated with V, D and J genes, copy number and frequency. Sequences were labeled productive if in frame, and non-productive if out of frame or containing stop codons. As previously described, Shannon's entropy was used to calculate clonality. The predicted amino acid sequences of productive clones were used to derive mean CDR3 Kyte-Doolittle hydropathy. Hierarchical clustering of scaled V gene usage was performed with the R hclust function using Manhattan distance and complete linkage. Clone sharing by CDR3 amino acid sequence was assessed by resampling 12 repertoires per group over 100 rounds. The repertoires were searched for more than 65 published EBV-specific and fewer than 250 published CMV-specific TCRbeta sequences. A couple of CVID samples that yielded fewer than 10,000 sequences were excluded from the analysis, so 35 to 50 CVID repertoires were retained. What TCRdb holds here is the immuneACCESS table cut down to in-frame rearrangements. Part of the clones is not present; checked against another copy, under half of the missing clones reflect an unresolved V gene, and the others are unexplained. The DNA was the basis for D and trimming; V, J and clone size are from that table. The table gives tens of thousands of clones for this sample, with none occurring only once. Approximately 3% of the sample is in the top ten clones.

Most CVID patients and most healthy controls were of Caucasian heritage. Heparinized peripheral whole blood samples of about 5 to 8 ml were obtained from each donor. Genomic DNA from adults with common variable immune deficiency (CVID) and from healthy adult controls was used to sequence TCRbeta CDR3 repertoires. There were about 22 healthy adult volunteers in the control group (around twelve female and 10 or so male), ranging in age from about 23 to 75 years, with a mean age of about 36. To isolate peripheral blood mononuclear cells, diluted blood was subjected to density centrifugation over Hypaque 1077 or Ficoll-Paque. Genomic DNA was obtained from unsorted mononuclear cells through either Qiagen column purification or a centrifugation-based method. The CDR3 covers 13 residues, taking in both the cysteine and the phenylalanine. Part of the CDR3 DNA is given, 30 bases translated from base 1. The germline V gene (reference sequence) yields LNHDA for CDR1 and SQIVND for CDR2. The junction shows trimming of 8 bases on V and 8 bases on J, plus 15 bases between the germline ends.

The sequence derives from a person between 18 and 70 years old in good health. Sequenced: peripheral blood mononuclear cells. The receptor chain draws on TRBV19 and TRBJ1-4; the D gene is possibly TRBD1, with 6 bases matching. The sequenced part of the CDR3 DNA is TGTGCCAGTGTCGCAGGGGTAGGGGAAAAA. Translated, this gives CASVAGVGEK. The full CDR3 protein reads CASVAGVGEKLFF.